Listed below are T cell receptor beta chains from one sample, sequenced in a study of blood T cell repertoires in COVID-19. This table comes from immunoSEQ multiplex PCR, and its TCRdb copy is limited to in-frame clones, with some not included. The repertoire holds around 330,000 clones, with about 89% as singletons. The sample consisted of PBMCs or T cells enriched from blood (not recorded which). These receptors were taken from a woman in her thirties or forties who had recovered from COVID-19. Both conserved end residues are trimmed from each CDR3. Fields, in order: J gene, V gene, CDR3 protein.

TRBJ2-6 TRBV3-1/TRBV3-2 ASFAGTLSSGANVLT
TRBJ1-2 TRBV20-1 SVGQDYGYT
TRBJ2-1 TRBV28 ASTTGGWYNEQF
TRBJ1-5 TRBV19 ASSPSGIQPQH
TRBJ2-2 TRBV19 ASSMMYGRGITGELF
TRBJ2-1 TRBV27 ASSWDSGGVNNEQF
TRBJ2-5 TRBV9 ASSVGAGSGLFQETQY
TRBJ2-1 TRBV7-3 ASSSGLAGDEQF
TRBJ2-1 TRBV15 ATSPISAGAPYNEQF
TRBJ1-2 TRBV6-2/TRBV6-3 ASSYSAGQNGYT
TRBJ2-1 TRBV7-9 ASSFSGSYNEQF
TRBJ1-4 TRBV5-1 ASSSGQGGEKLF
TRBJ2-7 TRBV19 ASSTQGAYEQY
TRBJ1-5 TRBV24-1 ATSEGSSDQPQH
TRBJ1-1 TRBV3-1/TRBV3-2 ASSQVQGDTEAF
TRBJ2-3 TRBV3-1/TRBV3-2 ASSQGAGGLTDTQY
TRBJ1-5 TRBV19 ASSKGGPGPQH
TRBJ2-6 TRBV7-2 ASSPRRTSSGANVLT
TRBJ2-6 TRBV4-3 ASSWTGAGANVLT
TRBJ1-6 TRBV11-2 ASRTTGGSNSPLH
TRBJ2-2 TRBV2 ASSSGTRNTGELF
TRBJ2-7 TRBV29-1 SVEDDRSGSSYEQY
TRBJ1-2 TRBV10-2 ASSRGPIYGYT
TRBJ1-6 TRBV24-1 ATSEAGTGRSPLH
TRBJ2-3 TRBV2 ASSEGTGADTQY
TRBJ1-1 TRBV5-1 ASSFPDRTNTEAF
TRBJ1-2 TRBV7-8 ASTQLVGAVDYGYT
TRBJ2-6 TRBV6-5 ASSLDSSGANVLT
TRBJ2-7 TRBV19 ASSKGNEQY
TRBJ1-5 TRBV18 ASSPRESNQPQH
TRBJ2-7 TRBV7-2 ASSLVAGATYEQY
TRBJ1-5 TRBV6-2/TRBV6-3 ASSSQGLGSNQPQH
TRBJ2-2 TRBV12-5 ASGLPGAGGLNTGELF
TRBJ2-5 TRBV5-1 ASSLDAGETQY
TRBJ1-4 TRBV28 GARANEKLF
TRBJ2-7 TRBV11-2 ASSPLAGGLEQY
TRBJ2-3 TRBV28 ASSSWDRGPN
TRBJ2-1 TRBV18 ASSQANGGTGGRNEQF
TRBJ2-7 TRBV4-1 ASSQDSGREQY
TRBJ1-6 TRBV9 ASSARGSASSPLH
TRBJ2-7 TRBV12-3/TRBV12-4 ASSLSGWDEQY
TRBJ1-4 TRBV7-2 ASSLAETEKLF
TRBJ2-7 TRBV12-3/TRBV12-4 ASTQGYEQY
TRBJ1-5 TRBV18 ASSMDRVGNQPQH
TRBJ2-3 TRBV7-3 ASSSRGPDTQY
TRBJ1-4 TRBV10-3 AISEQASNEKLF
TRBJ1-1 TRBV19 ASRSTLGAFEAF
TRBJ1-4 TRBV30 AWSVGRWEKLF